These 10 T cell receptor beta chains came from one sample sequenced in a study of breast tumors, draining lymph nodes, adjacent tissues. Axillary draining lymph nodes of breast cancer patients supplied the node samples. MiXCR was run by TCRdb on the multiplex PCR reads, yielding one entry per CDR3 protein. This sample has around 140,000 distinct CDR3 sequences, with about 22% found just once. Sequencing was performed on axillary lymph node tissue. The source of these receptors is a female donor with breast cancer. Some clones in this sample may be carry-over from other donors' samples.

Regarding this clonotype: An end of the junction does not agree with germline; a read error may underlie this. The rearrangement links TRBV7-9 to TRBJ2-1; D is possibly TRBD2 (5 bases). The CDR3 totals 16 residues. In germline, CDR1 is SEHNR, CDR2 FQNEAQ (reference sequence). The CDR3 loop is CASSLLVRVIDNEQFF. The CDR3 DNA reads TGTGCTAGCAGCTTATTGGTGAGGGTGATCGACAATGAGCAGTTCTTC.

At least ten counts were recorded for this clonotype. The J gene is TRBJ2-1, the V gene TRBV5-1, with 11 bases that match TRBD2. CDR1 SGHRS and CDR2 YFSETQ come from the germline V gene. This CDR3 has 16 amino acids. V lost 4 bases and J lost 8; bases outside the gene matches: 11. As DNA, the CDR3 is TGCGCCAGCAGCCCCTTAGCGGGAGGGCCAAAGGATGAGCAGTTCTTC. This encodes CASSPLAGGPKDEQFF. Supplemented by reference TRBV5-1 and TRBJ2-1, the full variable domain reads KAGVTQTPRYLIKTRGQQVTLSCSPISGHRSVSWYQQTPGQGLQFLFEYFSETQRNKGNFPGRFSGRQFSNSRSEMNVSTLELGDSALYLCASSPLAGGPKDEQFFGPGTRLTVL.

There are a few counts of this clonotype. The V call is TRBV6-2 or TRBV6-3, the J call TRBJ2-7; 9 positions agree with TRBD2. Germline V gene lookup returns CDR1 MNHEY and CDR2 SVGEGT. Unmatched junction bases numbered 12, after V lost 2 bases and J lost 7 bases. The length of the CDR3 is 16 residues. The CDR3 region is CASSYGLAGDPWEQYF. CDR3 DNA sequence: TGTGCCAGCAGTTACGGGTTAGCGGGAGACCCCTGGGAGCAGTACTTC.

The chain is built from TRBV3-1 and TRBJ2-1; D is ambiguous. Trimming pared 4 bases from V and 7 bases from J, leaving 14 bases between. Germline V CDR1 and CDR2: LGHDT, YNNKEL (reference sequence). There are 14 residues in the CDR3. The DNA of the CDR3 is TGTGCCAGCAGCCTTAACTTACTGGGTAATGAGCAGTTCTTC. This codes for CASSLNLLGNEQFF.

This clonotype appeared many times. This rearrangement joins TRBV9 to TRBJ2-7; D not resolved. The CDR3 loop spans 14 amino acids. CDR1 and CDR2 (germline): SGDLS, YYNGEE. V lost 0 bases, J lost 2 bases, and 9 bases lay in between. The CDR3: CASSVGVMTYEQYF. The CDR3, as DNA: TGTGCCAGCAGCGTAGGCGTTATGACCTACGAGCAGTACTTC.

As for this clonotype: A read error may explain this, as a much larger clone is one base away. The V call is TRBV20-1, the J call TRBJ1-5, with D uncertain. CDR1 DFQATT and CDR2 SNEGSKA come from the germline V gene (reference sequence). CDR3 length: 14 amino acids. In DNA, the CDR3 is TGCAGTGCTAGATCGAGCACTAGCAGTCAGCCCCAGCATTTT. Residues: CSARSSTSSQPQHF.

This clonotype has ten or more counts. This chain joins TRBV20-1 and TRBJ2-1; D tentatively reads TRBD1 or TRBD2 (5 bases each). CDR3 length equals 13 residues. V was pared by 5 bases and J by 5 bases, with 13 bases between. The V gene's germline CDR1 is DFQATT and CDR2 SNEGSKA (reference sequence). Written as DNA, the CDR3 is TGCAGTGCTTCACTAGACAGTCACAATGAGCAGTTCTTC. It codes for CSASLDSHNEQFF.

Details on this clonotype: This may be a read error, as it is one base from a much larger clone. The V and J genes are TRBV29-1 and TRBJ1-2; tentative D call: TRBD1 (5 bases). V was trimmed by 4 bases and J by 5 bases, leaving 14 bases between them. The length of the CDR3 is 13 residues. Germline assignment: CDR1 SQVTM and CDR2 ANQGSEA. The DNA for the CDR3 is TGCAGCGTTGGGGACGGGGGAGAATATGGCTACACCTTC. Translated: CSVGDGGEYGYTF.

This clonotype was seen ten or more times. This chain joins TRBV6-1 and TRBJ2-5; D is uncertain. There are 14 residues in the CDR3. V lost 3 bases and J 5 bases, leaving 13 bases between the germline ends. Germline assignment: CDR1 MNHNS and CDR2 SASEGT. The DNA for the CDR3 is TGTGCCAGCAGTGATGGTCTCCTGAGGGAGACCCAGTACTTC. This gives the protein CASSDGLLRETQYF.

For this clonotype: This may stem from a read error, because a much larger clone lies one nucleotide away. V gene TRBV3-1 combines with J gene TRBJ2-7, with D perhaps TRBD1 or TRBD2 (5 bases each). The CDR3 is made up of 16 amino acids. Germline CDR1 is LGHDT and CDR2 is YNNKEL (reference sequence). The CDR3 DNA follows: TGTGCCAGCAGCCAACATCGGCTGGGACGATACTACGGGCAGTACTTC. Its translation: CASSQHRLGRYYGQYF.